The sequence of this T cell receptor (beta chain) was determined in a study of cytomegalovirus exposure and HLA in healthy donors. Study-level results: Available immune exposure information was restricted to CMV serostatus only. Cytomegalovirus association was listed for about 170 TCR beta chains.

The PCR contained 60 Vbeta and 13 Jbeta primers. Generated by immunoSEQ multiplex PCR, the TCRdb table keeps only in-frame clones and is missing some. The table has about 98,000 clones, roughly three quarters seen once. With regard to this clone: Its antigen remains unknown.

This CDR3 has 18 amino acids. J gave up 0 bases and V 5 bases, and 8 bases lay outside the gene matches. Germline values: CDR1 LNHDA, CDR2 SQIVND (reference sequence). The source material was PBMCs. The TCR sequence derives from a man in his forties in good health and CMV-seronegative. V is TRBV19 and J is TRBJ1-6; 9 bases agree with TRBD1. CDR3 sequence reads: CASSLSGTGSSYNSPLHF. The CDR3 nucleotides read TGTGCCAGTAGTCTCTCCGGGACAGGGAGCTCCTATAATTCACCCCTCCACTTT.